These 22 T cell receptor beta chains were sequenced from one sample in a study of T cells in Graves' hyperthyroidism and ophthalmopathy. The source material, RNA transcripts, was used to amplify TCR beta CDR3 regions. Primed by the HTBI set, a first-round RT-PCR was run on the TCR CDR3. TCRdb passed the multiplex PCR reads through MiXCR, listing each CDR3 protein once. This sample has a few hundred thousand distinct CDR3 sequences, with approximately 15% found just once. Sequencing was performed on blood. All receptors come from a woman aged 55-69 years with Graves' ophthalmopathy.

CDR3 sequence reads: CASSQETGYQPQHF. CDR3 DNA: TGCGCCAGCAGCCAAGAGACAGGTTATCAGCCCCAGCATTTT. V and J are TRBV4-3 and TRBJ1-5; weak D call: TRBD1 (6 bases). Germline loops: CDR1 LGHNA, CDR2 YSLEER. With 0 bases removed from V and 5 bases from J, the gap between germline ends came to 8 bases. The CDR3 contains 14 residues.

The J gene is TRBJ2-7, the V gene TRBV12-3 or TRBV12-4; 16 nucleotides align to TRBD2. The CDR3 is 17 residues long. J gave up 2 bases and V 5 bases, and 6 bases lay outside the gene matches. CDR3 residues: CASSGGLAGGLAYEQYF. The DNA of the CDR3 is TGTGCCAGCAGTGGGGGACTAGCGGGAGGGCTTGCCTACGAGCAGTACTTC.

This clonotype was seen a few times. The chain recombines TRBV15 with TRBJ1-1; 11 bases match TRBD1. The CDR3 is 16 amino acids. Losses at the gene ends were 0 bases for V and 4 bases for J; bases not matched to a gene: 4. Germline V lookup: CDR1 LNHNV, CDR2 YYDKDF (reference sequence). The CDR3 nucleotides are TGTGCCACCAGCAGAGATTGGGGGACAGGGGGCACTGAAGCTTTCTTT. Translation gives CATSRDWGTGGTEAFF.

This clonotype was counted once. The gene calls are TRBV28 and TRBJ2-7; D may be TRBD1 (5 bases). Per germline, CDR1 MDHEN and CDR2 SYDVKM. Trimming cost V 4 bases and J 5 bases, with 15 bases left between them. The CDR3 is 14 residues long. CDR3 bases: TGTGCCAGCAGTTCTGACAGTGAGTTGAACGAGCAGTACTTC. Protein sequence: CASSSDSELNEQYF.

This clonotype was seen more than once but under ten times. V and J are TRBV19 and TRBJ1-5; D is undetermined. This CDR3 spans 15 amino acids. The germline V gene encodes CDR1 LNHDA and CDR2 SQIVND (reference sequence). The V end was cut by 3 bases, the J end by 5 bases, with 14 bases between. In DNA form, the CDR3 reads TGTGCCAGTAGTATCACCGGAAATAGGGATCAGCCCCAGCATTTT. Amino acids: CASSITGNRDQPQHF.

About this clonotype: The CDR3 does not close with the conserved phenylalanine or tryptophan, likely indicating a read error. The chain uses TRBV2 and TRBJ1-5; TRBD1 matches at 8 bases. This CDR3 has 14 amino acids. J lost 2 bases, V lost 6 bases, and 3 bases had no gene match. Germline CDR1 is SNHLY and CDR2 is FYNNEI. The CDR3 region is CASRETGGNQPQHL. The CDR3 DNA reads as TGTGCCAGCAGAGAGACAGGGGGCAATCAGCCCCAGCATCTT.

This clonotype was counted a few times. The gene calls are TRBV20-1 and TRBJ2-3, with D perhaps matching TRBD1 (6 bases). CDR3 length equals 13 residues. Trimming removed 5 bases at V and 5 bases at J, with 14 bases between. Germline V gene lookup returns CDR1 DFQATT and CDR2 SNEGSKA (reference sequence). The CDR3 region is CSAPLGAVDTQYF. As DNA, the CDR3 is TGCAGTGCTCCGCTGGGGGCAGTAGATACGCAGTATTTT.

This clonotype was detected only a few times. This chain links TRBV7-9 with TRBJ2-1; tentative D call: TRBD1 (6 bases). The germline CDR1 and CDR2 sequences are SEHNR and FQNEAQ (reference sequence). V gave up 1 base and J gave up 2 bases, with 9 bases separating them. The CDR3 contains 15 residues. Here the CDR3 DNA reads TGTGCCAGCAGCTTAGGGGGGCTGACCTACAATGAGCAGTTCTTC. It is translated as CASSLGGLTYNEQFF.

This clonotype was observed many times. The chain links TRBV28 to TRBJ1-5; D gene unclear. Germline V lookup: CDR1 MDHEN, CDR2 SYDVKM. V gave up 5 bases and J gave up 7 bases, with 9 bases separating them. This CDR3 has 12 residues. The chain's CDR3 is CASSVRGQPQHF. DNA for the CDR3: TGTGCCAGCAGTGTCCGTGGGCAGCCCCAGCATTTT.

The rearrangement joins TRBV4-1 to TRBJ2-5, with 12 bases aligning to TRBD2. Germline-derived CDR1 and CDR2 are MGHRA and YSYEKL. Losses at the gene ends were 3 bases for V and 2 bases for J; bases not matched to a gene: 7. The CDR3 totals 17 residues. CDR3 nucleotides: TGCGCCAGCAGCCACCGCCTAGCGGGAGGGGGGCAAGAGACCCAGTACTTC. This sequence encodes CASSHRLAGGGQETQYF.

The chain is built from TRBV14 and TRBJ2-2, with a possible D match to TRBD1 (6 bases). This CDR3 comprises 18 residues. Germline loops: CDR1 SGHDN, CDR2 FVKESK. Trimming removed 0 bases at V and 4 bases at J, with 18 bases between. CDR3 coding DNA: TGTGCCAGCAGCCAAGATCTGGAGACAGGACTTTTCACCGGGGAGCTGTTTTTT. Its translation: CASSQDLETGLFTGELFF.

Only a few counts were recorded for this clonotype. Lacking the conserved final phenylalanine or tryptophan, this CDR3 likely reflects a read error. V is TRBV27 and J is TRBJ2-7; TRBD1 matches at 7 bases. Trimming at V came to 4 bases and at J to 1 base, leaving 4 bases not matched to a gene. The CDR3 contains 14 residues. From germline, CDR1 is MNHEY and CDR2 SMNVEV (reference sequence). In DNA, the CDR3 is TGTGCCAGCAGTTACAGGGGTTATTCCTACGAGCAGTACCTC. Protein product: CASSYRGYSYEQYL.

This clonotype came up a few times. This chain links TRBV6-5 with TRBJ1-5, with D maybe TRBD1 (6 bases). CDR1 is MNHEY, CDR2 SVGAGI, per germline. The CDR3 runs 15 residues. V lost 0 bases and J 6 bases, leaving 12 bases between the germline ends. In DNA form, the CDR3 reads TGTGCCAGCAGTTACTCGAGGGGGGGAGGTCAGCCCCAGCATTTT. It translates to CASSYSRGGGQPQHF.

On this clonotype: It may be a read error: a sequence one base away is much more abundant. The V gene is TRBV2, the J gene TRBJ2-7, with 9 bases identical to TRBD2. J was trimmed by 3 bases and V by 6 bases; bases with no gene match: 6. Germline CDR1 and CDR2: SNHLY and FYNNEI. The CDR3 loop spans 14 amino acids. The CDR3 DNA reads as TGTGCCAGCAGAGAGGTACTAGCGGGCTACGAGCAGTACTTC. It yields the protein CASREVLAGYEQYF.

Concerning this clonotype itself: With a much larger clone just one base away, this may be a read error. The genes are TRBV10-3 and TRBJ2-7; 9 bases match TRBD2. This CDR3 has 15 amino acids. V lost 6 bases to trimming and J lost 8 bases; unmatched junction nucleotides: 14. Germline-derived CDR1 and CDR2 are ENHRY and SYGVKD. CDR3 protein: CAIRSDSGSRYKQYF. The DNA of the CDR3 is TGTGCCATCAGATCTGATAGCGGGAGTAGGTACAAGCAGTACTTC.

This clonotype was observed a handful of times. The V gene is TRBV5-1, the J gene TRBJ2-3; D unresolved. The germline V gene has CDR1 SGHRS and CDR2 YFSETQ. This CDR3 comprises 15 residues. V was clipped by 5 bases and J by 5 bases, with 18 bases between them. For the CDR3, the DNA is TGCGCCAGCAGTGTCGGTCTGGGGTTCCAAGATACGCAGTATTTT. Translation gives CASSVGLGFQDTQYF.

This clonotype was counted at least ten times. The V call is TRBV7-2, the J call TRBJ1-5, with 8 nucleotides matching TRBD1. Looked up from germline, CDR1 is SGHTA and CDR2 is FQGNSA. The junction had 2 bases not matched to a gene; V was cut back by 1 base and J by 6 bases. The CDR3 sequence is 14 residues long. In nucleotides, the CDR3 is TGTGCCAGCAGCTTAGGGGACAGGACTCAGCCCCAGCATTTT. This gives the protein CASSLGDRTQPQHF.

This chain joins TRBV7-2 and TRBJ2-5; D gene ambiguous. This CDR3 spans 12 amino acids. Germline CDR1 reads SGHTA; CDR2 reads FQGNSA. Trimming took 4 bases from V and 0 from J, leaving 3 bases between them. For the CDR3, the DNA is TGTGCCAGCAGCTCCAACCAAGAGACCCAGTACTTC. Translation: CASSSNQETQYF.

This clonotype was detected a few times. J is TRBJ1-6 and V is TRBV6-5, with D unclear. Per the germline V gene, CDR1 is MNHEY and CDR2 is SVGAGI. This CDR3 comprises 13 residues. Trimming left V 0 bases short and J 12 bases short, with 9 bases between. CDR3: CASSYSSWRPLHF. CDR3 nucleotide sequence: TGTGCCAGCAGTTACTCGTCTTGGAGACCCCTCCACTTT.

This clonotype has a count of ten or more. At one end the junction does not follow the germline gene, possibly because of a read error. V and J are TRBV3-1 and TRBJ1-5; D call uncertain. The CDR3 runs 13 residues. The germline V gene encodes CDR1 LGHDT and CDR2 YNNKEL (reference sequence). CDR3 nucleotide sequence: TGCGCCAGCAGCCAAGATCTTAATCAGCCCCAGCATTTT. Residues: CASSQDLNQPQHF.

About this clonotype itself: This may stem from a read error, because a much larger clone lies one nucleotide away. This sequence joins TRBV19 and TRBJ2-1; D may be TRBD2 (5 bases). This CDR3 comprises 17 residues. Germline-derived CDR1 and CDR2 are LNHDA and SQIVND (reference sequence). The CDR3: CASSKIWEKGDYNEQSF. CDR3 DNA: TGTGCCAGTAGCAAGATATGGGAAAAGGGAGACTACAATGAGCAGTCCTTC.

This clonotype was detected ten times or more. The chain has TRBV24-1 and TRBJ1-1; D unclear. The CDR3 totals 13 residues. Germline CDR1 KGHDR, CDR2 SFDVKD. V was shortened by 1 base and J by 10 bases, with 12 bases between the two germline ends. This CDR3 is CATSDFGSKGAFF. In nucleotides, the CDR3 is TGTGCCACCAGTGATTTCGGCAGTAAGGGAGCTTTCTTT.